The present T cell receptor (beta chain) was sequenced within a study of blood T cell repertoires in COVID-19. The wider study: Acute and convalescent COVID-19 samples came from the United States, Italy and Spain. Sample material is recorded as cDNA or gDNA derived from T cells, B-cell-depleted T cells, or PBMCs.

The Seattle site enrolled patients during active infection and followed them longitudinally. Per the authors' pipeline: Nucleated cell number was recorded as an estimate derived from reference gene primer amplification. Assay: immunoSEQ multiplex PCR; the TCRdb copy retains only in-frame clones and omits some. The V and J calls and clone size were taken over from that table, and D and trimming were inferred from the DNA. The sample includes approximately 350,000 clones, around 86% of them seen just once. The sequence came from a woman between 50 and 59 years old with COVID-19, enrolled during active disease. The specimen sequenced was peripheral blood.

The CDR3, as DNA: TGTGCCAGTAGTAGCGATCGACAGGGTAGGTATCAGCCCCAGCATTTT. Its translation is CASSSDRQGRYQPQHF. The chain joins TRBV19 to TRBJ1-5, with 7 bases that match TRBD1. There are 16 residues in the CDR3. Germline V gene sequence: CDR1 LNHDA, CDR2 SQIVND (reference sequence). Trimming took 4 bases from V and 5 from J; bases not matched to a gene: 11.